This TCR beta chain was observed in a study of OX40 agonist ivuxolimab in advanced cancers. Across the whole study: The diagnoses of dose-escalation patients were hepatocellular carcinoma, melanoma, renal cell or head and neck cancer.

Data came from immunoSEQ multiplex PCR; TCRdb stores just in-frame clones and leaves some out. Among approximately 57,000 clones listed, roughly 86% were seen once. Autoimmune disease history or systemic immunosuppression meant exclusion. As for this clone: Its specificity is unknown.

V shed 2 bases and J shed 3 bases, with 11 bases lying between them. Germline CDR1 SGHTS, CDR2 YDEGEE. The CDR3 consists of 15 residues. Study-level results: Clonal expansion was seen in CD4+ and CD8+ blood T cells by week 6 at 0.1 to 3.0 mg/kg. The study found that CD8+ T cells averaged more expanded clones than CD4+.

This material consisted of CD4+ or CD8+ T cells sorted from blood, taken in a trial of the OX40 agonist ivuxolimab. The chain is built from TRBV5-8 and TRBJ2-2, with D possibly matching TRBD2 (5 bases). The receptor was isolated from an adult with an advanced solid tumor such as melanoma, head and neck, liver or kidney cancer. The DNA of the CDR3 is TGTGCCAGCAGCTTCGGGGAAGAGGACACCGGGGAGCTGTTTTTT. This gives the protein CASSFGEEDTGELFF.